The clone carrying this T cell receptor (beta chain) was detected a few times. As yet, its antigen is unknown. The sample belongs to a study of T-cell reconstitution after alpha-beta-depleted transplantation in children. Study-wide findings and caveats: The study reportedly traced alpha-beta T cells about two months after transplant to several hundred expanded graft clones.

The germline V gene encodes CDR1 LGHDT and CDR2 YNNKEL (reference sequence). The CDR3 has 14 amino acids. The V gene lost 1 base and the J gene lost 5 bases, with 9 bases spanning the gap. This sample's TCRbeta library carried unique molecular identifier barcodes. TCRdb re-analysed the PCR reads in MiXCR, keeping a single row per CDR3 protein. Of around 800,000 distinct CDR3 sequences in the sample, 16% were seen once. Material: PBMCs, mostly from graft donor cells, obtained 360 days after TCRalphabeta/CD19-depleted stem cell transplant. The sequence came from a male patient aged 10 to 17 who had a stem cell transplant for acute lymphoblastic leukemia, so the T cells may come from the graft donor. The rearrangement links TRBV3-1 to TRBJ1-3, with unresolved D. The CDR3: CASSQGHGRNTIYF. For the CDR3, the DNA is TGTGCCAGCAGCCAAGGGCATGGGAGAAACACCATATATTTT.